This T cell receptor beta chain came from a study of T-cell memory formation after mild COVID-19. Broader study findings: Contracting CD4+ clones lay largely in CM and EM, with CD8+ ones residing in EMRA. Clones that shrank (day 15 to 85) were balanced CD4/CD8, whereas later expanders leaned CD4+. Prior to infection, memory already included some responding clones, suggesting cross-reactive memory joined.

For this clonotype: Its target is not known.

Barcoded TCR alpha and TCR beta cDNA libraries with UMIs came from 5'RACE using constant-segment primers. TCRdb independently ran MiXCR on the 5' RACE reads; one entry per CDR3 protein. The data contain approximately 500,000 distinct CDR3 sequences, 25% of them singletons. V was pared by 3 bases and J by 6 bases, with 2 bases between. Germline V gene sequence: CDR1 SQVTM, CDR2 ANQGSEA. The CDR3 has 9 amino acids. Sequencing used PBMCs or a T cell subset sorted from them (not recorded which). The origin of this receptor is an adult woman who had mild COVID-19 (a few samples of this study predate the infection). Cell type and time point are not known. The rearrangement uses TRBV29-1 and TRBJ1-2; D uncertain. CDR3 in DNA: TGCAGCGTTGAGGATGGCTACACCTTC. Protein sequence: CSVEDGYTF.